Presented here are 27 T cell receptor beta chains from one specimen sequenced in a study of T cell responses to AZD1222 COVID-19 vaccine. Clones were read by immunoSEQ multiplex PCR, and TCRdb kept only the in-frame ones, dropping some. The sample consists of approximately 180,000 clones, 75% to 90% of them appearing once. Sample: peripheral blood, taken 28 days after the second dose of the MenACWY control vaccine. These receptors were taken from an adult who received the MenACWY meningococcal vaccine as a control.

V usage is TRBV28 and J usage is TRBJ1-5; D is possibly TRBD1 (6 bases). V was clipped by 7 bases and J by 3 bases, with 13 bases between them. Germline CDR1 reads MDHEN; CDR2 reads SYDVKM. CDR3 length: 14 residues. CDR3 residues: CASNGGSLNQPQHF. DNA of the CDR3: TGTGCCAGCAATGGGGGCTCTCTCAATCAGCCCCAGCATTTT. The complete variable domain, with remaining parts taken from reference TRBV28 and TRBJ1-5, reads DVKVTQSSRYLVKRTGEKVFLECVQDMDHENMFWYRQDPGLGLRLIYFSYDVKMKEKGDIPEGYSVSREKKERFSLILESASTNQTSMYLCASNGGSLNQPQHFGDGTRLSIL.

The chain carries TRBV28 and TRBJ2-2; D remains ambiguous. The germline gives CDR1 MDHEN, CDR2 SYDVKM. V was pared by 4 bases and J by 2 bases, with 2 bases between. The CDR3 has 12 amino acids. The CDR3 nucleotides are TGTGCCAGCAGTTCTAACACCGGGGAGCTGTTTTTT. It codes for CASSSNTGELFF. Based on the CDR3 plus reference TRBV28 and TRBJ2-2, the full variable domain is DVKVTQSSRYLVKRTGEKVFLECVQDMDHENMFWYRQDPGLGLRLIYFSYDVKMKEKGDIPEGYSVSREKKERFSLILESASTNQTSMYLCASSSNTGELFFGEGSRLTVL.

This rearrangement joins TRBV11-2 to TRBJ2-7, with 12 bases aligning to TRBD2. The ends lost 8 bases at V and 2 bases at J; junction bases unmatched: 7. The germline V gene encodes CDR1 SGHAT and CDR2 FQNNGV. This CDR3 region has 15 residues. The CDR3 loop is CASRSGLAGTYEQYF. The DNA of the CDR3 is TGTGCCAGCCGCTCAGGACTAGCGGGGACCTACGAGCAGTACTTC.

The chain recombines TRBV9 with TRBJ2-1; the D gene is possibly TRBD2 (5 bases). Trimming shortened V by 4 bases and J by 4 bases, and 12 bases separated the two germline ends. The CDR3 length is 14 residues. In germline, CDR1 is SGDLS, CDR2 YYNGEE. CDR3 sequence (DNA): TGTGCCAGCAGCCCCCGGAGGACTTACAATGAGCAGTTCTTC. Translation: CASSPRRTYNEQFF.

V gene TRBV7-9 combines with J gene TRBJ2-5; 7 nucleotides agree with TRBD1. V dropped 5 bases and J dropped 3; count of bases not matched to a gene: 9. Germline V CDR1 and CDR2: SEHNR, FQNEAQ (reference sequence). The CDR3 extends over 15 amino acids. CDR3 loop: CASSPRWDSKETQYF. The CDR3 nucleotides read TGTGCCAGCAGCCCCAGGTGGGACAGCAAAGAGACCCAGTACTTC.

This clone is a singleton in its sample. This sequence joins TRBV2 and TRBJ2-1; perhaps TRBD2 as D (5 bases). CDR3 size: 18 residues. Germline CDR1 and CDR2: SNHLY and FYNNEI. The ends were cut back, 2 bases at V and 0 bases at J, with 17 bases in the middle. The CDR3 DNA follows: TGTGCCAGCAGTGAATACAGCGCACTAGAAGGCTCCTACAATGAGCAGTTCTTC. It codes for CASSEYSALEGSYNEQFF.

The chain is built from TRBV19 and TRBJ2-3; TRBD2 agrees at 12 bases. V gave up 3 bases and J gave up 4 bases; unmatched junction bases: 5. CDR3 length equals 16 residues. Germline V CDR1 and CDR2: LNHDA, SQIVND (reference sequence). The CDR3 protein is CASSIQLAGGADTQYF. In DNA, the CDR3 is TGTGCCAGTAGTATCCAACTAGCGGGAGGTGCAGATACGCAGTATTTT. Based on the CDR3 plus reference TRBV19 and TRBJ2-3, the full variable domain is DGGITQSPKYLFRKEGQNVTLSCEQNLNHDAMYWYRQDPGQGLRLIYYSQIVNDFQKGDIAEGYSVSREKKESFPLTVTSAQKNPTAFYLCASSIQLAGGADTQYFGPGTRLTVL.

This clone has only one observation. CDR3 residues: CASSPWYGYTF. For the CDR3, the DNA is TGTGCCAGCAGCCCTTGGTATGGCTACACCTTC. The chain couples TRBV7-9 to TRBJ1-2; unclear D gene. Germline V CDR1 and CDR2: SEHNR, FQNEAQ (reference sequence). CDR3 size: 11 residues. The V gene lost 5 bases and the J gene lost 5 bases, with 6 bases spanning the gap.

This clone was picked up one time. This chain joins TRBV7-2 and TRBJ1-1, with a tentative D call TRBD1 (6 bases). Germline loops: CDR1 SGHTA, CDR2 FQGNSA. The V end was cut by 4 bases, the J end by 4 bases, with 10 bases between. The CDR3 extends over 13 amino acids. This chain's CDR3 is CASSSGQITEAFF. DNA for the CDR3: TGTGCCAGCAGCTCAGGACAGATCACTGAAGCTTTCTTT.

The chain's CDR3 is CASSYRDGDTLYEQYF. As DNA, the CDR3 is TGTGCCAGCAGTTATCGGGATGGGGACACCCTCTACGAGCAGTACTTC. V usage is TRBV6-2 or TRBV6-3 and J usage is TRBJ2-7; a weak D match, TRBD1 (6 bases). Germline assignment: CDR1 MNHEY and CDR2 SVGEGT. CDR3 size: 16 residues. Between the trimmed V and J ends, which lost 3 bases and 3 bases, there was a span of 18 bases.

Only one count was recorded for this clone. The gene calls are TRBV6-2 or TRBV6-3 and TRBJ2-7; D is unresolved. The CDR3 totals 12 residues. V gave up 3 bases and J gave up 4 bases, with 7 bases separating them. Germline V gene data show CDR1 as MNHEY and CDR2 as SVGEGT. This CDR3 reads CASSYTRYEQYF. The CDR3 region has the DNA TGTGCCAGCAGTTATACCCGTTACGAGCAGTACTTC.

V and J are TRBV11-2 and TRBJ2-1; a weak D match, TRBD2 (6 bases). With 1 base removed from V and 2 bases from J, the gap between germline ends came to 6 bases. Looked up from germline, CDR1 is SGHAT and CDR2 is FQNNGV. The CDR3 consists of 14 residues. The CDR3: CASSLAGAYNEQFF. DNA of the CDR3: TGTGCCAGCAGCTTAGCGGGAGCCTACAATGAGCAGTTCTTC.

Points on this clone: Within the sample, other DNA sequences also encode this same CDR3. V and J are TRBV28 and TRBJ1-5; no reliable D call. CDR3 length: 11 residues. With 3 bases removed from V and 3 bases from J, the gap between germline ends came to 0 bases. Germline values: CDR1 MDHEN, CDR2 SYDVKM. CDR3 nucleotide sequence: TGTGCCAGCAGTTTCAATCAGCCCCAGCATTTT. Translated: CASSFNQPQHF.

This chain joins TRBV5-4 and TRBJ2-1; 10 bases fit TRBD2. The CDR3 sequence is 16 residues long. CDR1 is SGHNT, CDR2 YYREEE, per germline (reference sequence). Trimming took 0 bases from V and 2 from J; bases not matched to a gene: 2. For the CDR3, the DNA is TGTGCCAGCAGCTTGGGCGGACTAGCGGCCTACAATGAGCAGTTCTTC. Its translation: CASSLGGLAAYNEQFF.

The chain has TRBV10-3 and TRBJ1-1; TRBD1 agrees at 8 bases. V lost 3 bases and J lost 10; bases outside the gene matches: 4. CDR1 is ENHRY and CDR2 is SYGVKD in the germline V gene. The CDR3 spans 12 residues. The CDR3 DNA reads TGTGCCATCAGTGACCCCAGGGGGCGAGCTTTCTTT. It codes for CAISDPRGRAFF.

This chain links TRBV5-6 with TRBJ1-6; D uncertain. Germline-derived CDR1 and CDR2 are SGHDT and YYEEEE. CDR3 size: 13 residues. V lost 4 bases, J lost 8 bases, and 10 bases lay in between. In nucleotides, the CDR3 is TGTGCCAGCAGCACTGGACGGGATTCACCCCTCCACTTT. Encoded protein: CASSTGRDSPLHF. The entire variable domain, with the rest obtained from reference TRBV5-6 and TRBJ1-6, is as follows: DAGVTQSPTHLIKTRGQQVTLRCSPKSGHDTVSWYQQALGQGPQFIFQYYEEEERQRGNFPDRFSGHQFPNYSSELNVNALLLGDSALYLCASSTGRDSPLHFGNGTRLTVT.

V gene TRBV11-2 combines with J gene TRBJ2-5; 11 nucleotides line up with TRBD2. CDR1 and CDR2 (germline): SGHAT, FQNNGV. CDR3 length: 15 residues. Losses at the gene ends were 4 bases for V and 4 bases for J; bases not matched to a gene: 5. The CDR3 coding sequence is TGTGCCAGCAGCTCCCTTAGCGGGAGGGGAGAGACCCAGTACTTC. Amino acid sequence: CASSSLSGRGETQYF.

This rearrangement joins TRBV3-1 (or the pseudogene TRBV3-2) to TRBJ1-6, with D unclear. The germline gives CDR1 LGHDT, CDR2 YNNKEL (reference sequence). This CDR3 has 14 residues. Trimming took 4 bases from V and 6 from J, leaving 10 bases between them. The CDR3 sequence is CASSRRESNSPLHF. In DNA, the CDR3 is TGTGCCAGCAGCCGCCGGGAGAGTAATTCACCCCTCCACTTT.

The rearrangement joins TRBV7-9 to TRBJ2-7; a weak D match, TRBD1 (5 bases). V lost 5 bases and J 0 bases, leaving 17 bases between the germline ends. The CDR3 spans 16 residues. CDR1 SEHNR and CDR2 FQNEAQ come from the germline V gene (reference sequence). This chain's CDR3 is CASSRPDRFSSYEQYF. CDR3 bases: TGTGCCAGCAGCCGCCCTGACAGATTTAGCTCCTACGAGCAGTACTTC. Based on the CDR3 plus reference TRBV7-9 and TRBJ2-7, the full variable domain is DTGVSQNPRHKITKRGQNVTFRCDPISEHNRLYWYRQTLGQGPEFLTYFQNEAQLEKSRLLSDRFSAERPKGSFSTLEIQRTEQGDSAMYLCASSRPDRFSSYEQYFGPGTRLTVT.

This chain links TRBV28 with TRBJ1-2; D uncertain. Germline V CDR1 and CDR2: MDHEN, SYDVKM. V lost 3 bases and J 9 bases, leaving 17 bases between the germline ends. The CDR3 sequence is 14 residues long. CDR3 sequence (DNA): TGTGCCAGCAGTTTCGCTGGGCCCTTGCTGAGCTACACCTTC. Protein sequence: CASSFAGPLLSYTF.

This clone showed up just once. The gene calls are TRBV18 and TRBJ2-5, with 9 positions matching TRBD1. Germline V gene sequence: CDR1 KGHSH, CDR2 LQKENI. The CDR3 consists of 17 residues. The V segment lost 3 bases and the J segment 6 bases; nucleotides outside the gene matches: 14. The CDR3 loop is CASSPETGTGSLKTQYF. Written as DNA, the CDR3 is TGTGCCAGCTCACCCGAAACCGGGACAGGGAGTTTGAAGACCCAGTACTTC.

The chain uses TRBV5-1 and TRBJ2-5, with TRBD2 identical over 7 bases. Germline V gene sequence: CDR1 SGHRS, CDR2 YFSETQ. V shed 4 bases, J shed 3 bases, and the junction held 3 bases outside the gene matches. There are 13 residues in the CDR3. The CDR3 region has the DNA TGCGCCAGCAGCCCCGGGACTAAAGAGACCCAGTACTTC. Encoded protein: CASSPGTKETQYF. The entire variable domain, with the rest obtained from reference TRBV5-1 and TRBJ2-5, is as follows: KAGVTQTPRYLIKTRGQQVTLSCSPISGHRSVSWYQQTPGQGLQFLFEYFSETQRNKGNFPGRFSGRQFSNSRSEMNVSTLELGDSALYLCASSPGTKETQYFGPGTRLLVL.

The gene calls are TRBV16 and TRBJ2-1; D ambiguous. This CDR3 has 15 residues. Trimming stripped 4 bases from V and 8 bases from J, with 18 bases between. Germline V gives CDR1 KGHSY, CDR2 FQNENV. CDR3 in DNA: TGTGCCAGCAGCCCGCGACCCTGGCCCGGTGATGAGCAGTTCTTC. Protein: CASSPRPWPGDEQFF.

The rearrangement uses TRBV7-2 and TRBJ2-1, with D uncertain. This CDR3 spans 14 amino acids. In germline, CDR1 is SGHTA, CDR2 FQGNSA. V gave up 5 bases and J gave up 5 bases, with 13 bases separating them. In DNA form, the CDR3 reads TGTGCCAGCAGCCTAGATGCTGGGAACAATGAGCAGTTCTTC. Translation gives CASSLDAGNNEQFF. Complete variable domain (other parts from reference TRBV7-2 and TRBJ2-1): GAGVSQSPSNKVTEKGKDVELRCDPISGHTALYWYRQSLGQGLEFLIYFQGNSAPDKSGLPSDRFSAERTGGSVSTLTIQRTQQEDSAVYLCASSLDAGNNEQFFGPGTRLTVL.

The chain combines TRBV18 with TRBJ1-6; 7 bases map to TRBD1. This CDR3 spans 13 amino acids. Germline CDR1 reads KGHSH; CDR2 reads LQKENI. After removal of 2 bases from V and 18 bases from J, the junction contained 10 bases not matched to a gene. The CDR3 loop reads CASSPGETGPTHF. The DNA of the CDR3 is TGTGCCAGCTCACCAGGGGAGACAGGGCCGACCCACTTT. Full variable domain (rest looked up from reference TRBV18 and TRBJ1-6): NAGVMQNPRHLVRRRGQEARLRCSPMKGHSHVYWYRQLPEEGLKFMVYLQKENIIDESGMPKERFSAEFPKEGPSILRIQQVVRGDSAAYFCASSPGETGPTHFGNGTRLTVT.

The chain recombines TRBV29-1 with TRBJ1-2; D might be TRBD1 (6 bases). This CDR3 has 12 residues. CDR1 is SQVTM and CDR2 is ANQGSEA in the germline V gene. In DNA, the CDR3 is TGCAGGGGGGACACCCGATTAGATGGCTACACCTTC. It translates to CRGDTRLDGYTF.

The chain couples TRBV10-3 to TRBJ2-1; 8 bases are shared with TRBD2. The junction had 11 bases not matched to a gene; V was cut back by 6 bases and J by 4 bases. CDR1 ENHRY and CDR2 SYGVKD come from the germline V gene. The CDR3 extends over 16 amino acids. CDR3 sequence reads: CAISKGLAGVYNEQFF. For the CDR3, the DNA is TGTGCCATCAGCAAAGGACTAGCCGGGGTGTACAATGAGCAGTTCTTC.